This TCR beta chain stems from a study of T-cell reconstitution after alpha-beta-depleted transplantation in children. As it was prepared, the TCRbeta library received unique molecular identifiers. TCRdb fed the PCR reads into MiXCR, producing one record per CDR3 protein. The table shows a few hundred thousand distinct CDR3 sequences, with over 25% occurring only once. Germline values: CDR1 LGHDT, CDR2 YNNKEL (reference sequence). Trimming took 0 bases from V and 8 from J, leaving 8 bases between them. This CDR3 comprises 13 residues. This rearrangement joins TRBV3-1 to TRBJ2-1; unclear D gene. The sample consisted of PBMCs, taken before TCRalphabeta/CD19-depleted stem cell transplant. The origin of this receptor is a boy under two years old with Wiskott-Aldrich syndrome, due to receive a stem cell transplant. The CDR3 nucleotides are TGTGCCAGCAGCCAAGAACGGCGAGATGAGCAGTTCTTC. Translation: CASSQERRDEQFF.